The entry below gives a single T cell receptor (beta chain) sequence along with its context. This entry comes from a study of blood T cell repertoires in COVID-19. Study-level information: Samples representing acute and convalescent COVID-19 were sourced from the United States, Italy and Spain. PBMCs, B-cell-depleted T cells, or T cells were the source of the cDNA or gDNA that made up the material.

CDR3 length: 15 residues. Germline assignment: CDR1 SNHLY and CDR2 FYNNEI. V dropped 3 bases and J dropped 6; count of bases not matched to a gene: 8. The protocol was immunoSEQ multiplex PCR, while the TCRdb copy is restricted to in-frame clones and leaves out a portion. The data contain about 150,000 clones, approximately 73% of them singletons. This sequence originates from a man in his sixties with acute or convalescent COVID-19. The source material was peripheral blood. V gene TRBV2 combines with J gene TRBJ2-1; 7 bases line up with TRBD2. The CDR3 sequence: CASSEGREYLNEQFF. The DNA for the CDR3 is TGTGCCAGCAGTGAGGGGCGGGAGTATCTCAATGAGCAGTTCTTC.